What follows is one T cell receptor (beta chain) and its context. Its target antigen remains unknown. Base qualities are missing; no much larger clone stands one base away. Trimming takes 3 bases off V and 7 bases off J; junction bases not matched to a gene: 17. CDR1 and CDR2 are read off the germline V gene as MDHEN and SYDVKM. From the cysteine up to the phenylalanine, the CDR3 has a length of 18 residues. Only the CDR3 DNA stays, 54 bases, in frame from base 1. The source of the sample is a study of PD-1 blockade in classical Hodgkin lymphoma (dated by TCRdb to 2018 to 2021). Turning to the overall study: To define a peripheral blood immune signature of response to PD-1 blockade in classical Hodgkin lymphoma, the study combined TCR beta sequencing with CyTOF. The full study reports these points: Newly diagnosed patients were reported to have lower baseline TCR diversity than healthy donors, and relapsed/refractory patients were reported to have lower baseline TCR diversity still. Only a single clinical trial cohort was studied, and what caused the repertoire differences, possibly disease activity or prior therapy, remained undefined.

The sample's time point label, decoded: newly diagnosed, previously untreated cHL patient sample. A Miltenyi CD4+ T cell isolation kit was used for magnetic negative selection to purify CD4+ T cells from thawed PBMCs. To serve as a comparison group for the relapsed/refractory trial patients, PBMCs were sequenced from patients with newly diagnosed, previously untreated classical Hodgkin lymphoma. After peripheral blood was drawn into 8 mL Vacutainer Cell Preparation Tubes, PBMCs were isolated by centrifugation and then cryopreserved. Purified CD4+ and CD8+ fractions were prepared only for cases where an additional PBMC sample was available. Magnetically labelled cells were removed on LS columns in a quadroMACS separator, and the flow-through was collected as the purified fraction. Genomic DNA was extracted with the Qiagen DNeasy kit from unsorted PBMCs and from negatively selected CD4+ and CD8+ fractions. TCR beta CDR3 regions were amplified by immunoSEQ multiplex PCR using primers annealing to V and J segments. A synthetic immune receptor repertoire was used to minimize amplification bias, and any residual bias was removed computationally once sequencing was done. The authors' analysis ran thus. Custom Python scripts were used to quantify repertoire diversity as the Shannon entropy index. Unsorted, CD4+ and CD8+ repertoires were analyzed separately, except in combined analyses where CD4+ and CD8+ sequences were merged in silico. In its TCRdb copy, this immuneACCESS table keeps in-frame sequences only and misses some clones. Where compared with another copy, unresolved V genes explain less than half of these, and the others have no known cause. The V and J calls and clone size were taken over from that table, and D and trimming were inferred from the DNA. Across this sample there are about 14,000 clones, with around 84% seen only once. The ten top clones hold around 0.86% of the sample.

The receptor was isolated from a human donor with classical Hodgkin lymphoma. This receptor chain uses TRBV28 and TRBJ1-2, with 10 bases aligning to TRBD1. Sequences were obtained from CD4+ T cells from blood. The CDR3 region reads CASSFIGLRRQGAVGYTF. The DNA sequence is as follows: TGTGCCAGCAGTTTTATCGGATTGAGGAGACAGGGGGCGGTTGGCTACACCTTC.